Each of the 21 T cell receptor beta chains below was sequenced from the same sample in a study of Ad26.COV2.S vaccination and SARS-CoV-2 variants. The treatment is: about 20 received Ad26.COV2.S at low or high dose, single or two shots; 5 received placebo; per-sample allocation not given. The investigators took samples on day 63 after the first vaccine or placebo injection. Method: immunoSEQ multiplex PCR; TCRdb's copy keeps in-frame clones and lacks some. The table shows roughly 510,000 clones, with roughly 89% occurring only once. Sample: peripheral blood, taken in a trial of Ad26.COV2.S vaccine versus placebo. These receptors were taken from a person aged 18 to 59 who received the Ad26.COV2.S COVID-19 vaccine or a placebo.

J is TRBJ1-2 and V is TRBV27; possible D gene TRBD1, 6 bases. The germline V and J ends were trimmed by 8 bases and 2 bases, with 21 bases remaining between them. The length of the CDR3 is 16 residues. Per germline, CDR1 MNHEY and CDR2 SMNVEV (reference sequence). CDR3 sequence (DNA): TGTGCCAGCGGGGGGCCAAGAGGACCGAGCAACTATGGCTACACCTTC. It encodes CASGGPRGPSNYGYTF.

The sample holds one count of this clone. The chain uses TRBV4-2 and TRBJ1-6; D is ambiguous. From germline, CDR1 is LGHNA and CDR2 YNFKEQ. V was cut by 0 bases and J by 8 bases, with 8 bases left in between. This CDR3 has 14 residues. CDR3 bases: TGTGCCAGCAGCCAAGATCAGAGGGATTCACCCCTCCACTTT. Translation: CASSQDQRDSPLHF.

V usage is TRBV15 and J usage is TRBJ2-7, with D maybe TRBD2 (5 bases). V was trimmed by 0 bases and J by 0 bases, leaving 15 bases between them. CDR1 is LNHNV and CDR2 is YYDKDF in the germline V gene (reference sequence). The CDR3 length is 17 residues. The CDR3 region has the DNA TGTGCCACCAGCAGAGATCGGCGGCGGGTCCTCTCCTACGAGCAGTACTTC. Translated: CATSRDRRRVLSYEQYF.

This chain links TRBV18 with TRBJ2-1, with a weak D call TRBD2 (5 bases). The CDR3 loop spans 13 amino acids. Germline CDR1 is KGHSH and CDR2 is LQKENI. Trimming took off 6 bases at V and 0 bases at J, with 6 bases between the two ends. CDR3 sequence (DNA): TGTGCCAGCTCCACTAGCTCCTACAATGAGCAGTTCTTC. Translation gives CASSTSSYNEQFF.

J is TRBJ2-2 and V is TRBV2; 8 nucleotides line up with TRBD1. CDR3 length: 13 amino acids. Per the germline V gene, CDR1 is SNHLY and CDR2 is FYNNEI. V dropped 5 bases and J dropped 13; count of bases not matched to a gene: 9. This chain's CDR3 is CASSSGQGEWLFF. CDR3 nucleotides: TGTGCCAGCAGTTCCGGACAGGGTGAATGGCTGTTTTTT. Full variable domain (remainder filled in from reference TRBV2 and TRBJ2-2): EPEVTQTPSHQVTQMGQEVILRCVPISNHLYFYWYRQILGQKVEFLVSFYNNEISEKSEIFDDQFSVERPDGSNFTLKIRSTKLEDSAMYFCASSSGQGEWLFFGEGSRLTVL.

The chain recombines TRBV27 with TRBJ1-1; no firm D call. This CDR3 is 14 amino acids long. Germline V gene sequence: CDR1 MNHEY, CDR2 SMNVEV (reference sequence). V lost 3 bases and J lost 3, with 11 bases in between. CDR3 protein: CASSFRPHDTEAFF. CDR3 bases: TGTGCCAGCAGTTTCCGACCACACGACACTGAAGCTTTCTTT.

CDR3 nucleotides: TGCAGCGTGTCCATGGGTGGGAACTATGGCTACACCTTC. It codes for CSVSMGGNYGYTF. The rearrangement joins TRBV29-1 to TRBJ1-2; D not resolved. The CDR3 is 13 amino acids. In germline, CDR1 is SQVTM, CDR2 ANQGSEA. V was trimmed by 6 bases and J by 2 bases, leaving 13 bases between them. Drawing the rest from reference TRBV29-1 and TRBJ1-2, the complete variable domain is SAVISQKPSRDICQRGTSLTIQCQVDSQVTMMFWYRQQPGQSLTLIATANQGSEATYESGFVIDKFPISRPNLTFSTLTVSNMSPEDSSIYLCSVSMGGNYGYTFGSGTRLTVV.

This chain uses TRBV15 with TRBJ1-1, with a tentative D call TRBD1 (5 bases). The CDR3 extends over 14 amino acids. Per the germline V gene, CDR1 is LNHNV and CDR2 is YYDKDF (reference sequence). Trimming left V 1 base short and J 11 bases short, with 17 bases between. Here the CDR3 DNA reads TGTGCCACCAGCAGAGGAGGCAGGGCGGAGGCGGCTTTCTTT. Translation: CATSRGGRAEAAFF.

The rearrangement joins TRBV6-5 to TRBJ2-1; D not certain. V was cut by 5 bases and J by 7 bases, with 9 bases left in between. The CDR3 loop spans 12 amino acids. Germline CDR1 and CDR2: MNHEY and SVGAGI. The CDR3 region has the DNA TGTGCCAGCAGTCCACTACCAAATGAGCAGTTCTTC. Residues: CASSPLPNEQFF.

This chain links TRBV15 with TRBJ2-5, with TRBD2 matching over 7 bases. The CDR3 covers 13 residues. V shed 8 bases and J 5 bases; nucleotides not matched to a gene: 8. Germline CDR1 is LNHNV and CDR2 is YYDKDF (reference sequence). CDR3 in amino acids: CATGREWGETQYF. The CDR3 DNA reads TGTGCCACCGGGCGGGAGTGGGGTGAGACCCAGTACTTC.

There are many counts of this clone. V is TRBV6-5 and J is TRBJ2-7; D is unresolved. The CDR3 length is 15 residues. Germline V gene data show CDR1 as MNHEY and CDR2 as SVGAGI. Trimming shortened V by 6 bases and J by 0 bases, and 15 bases separated the two germline ends. CDR3 DNA: TGTGCCAGCAGGAAAATCCTCACAAGCTCCTACGAGCAGTACTTC. Amino acid sequence: CASRKILTSSYEQYF.

This clone was counted only a few times. The chain is built from TRBV6-2 or TRBV6-3 and TRBJ2-7, with D unclear. V lost 5 bases and J lost 5, with 7 bases in between. The CDR3 has 11 residues. The germline gives CDR1 MNHEY, CDR2 SVGEGT. CDR3: CASSLQDEQYF. The CDR3 region has the DNA TGTGCCAGCAGTCTCCAAGACGAGCAGTACTTC.

The genes are TRBV11-3 and TRBJ2-2; maybe TRBD1 (6 bases). The CDR3 consists of 14 residues. Trimming cost V 2 bases and J 4 bases, with 8 bases left between them. The germline V gene encodes CDR1 SGHNT and CDR2 YENEEA. CDR3 nucleotide sequence: TGTGCCAGCAGCTTAAGGACAGCCACCGGGGAGCTGTTTTTT. Translating gives CASSLRTATGELFF. The full variable domain, in which reference TRBV11-3 and TRBJ2-2 provide the parts outside the CDR3, is EAGVVQSPRYKIIEKKQPVAFWCNPISGHNTLYWYLQNLGQGPELLIRYENEEAVDDSQLPKDRFSAERLKGVDSTLKIQPAELGDSAVYLCASSLRTATGELFFGEGSRLTVL.

CDR3 loop: CASSVGADMNTEAFF. The CDR3 coding sequence is TGTGCCAGCAGCGTAGGGGCAGACATGAACACTGAAGCTTTCTTT. The gene calls are TRBV9 and TRBJ1-1; no definite D call. Germline-derived CDR1 and CDR2 are SGDLS and YYNGEE. V was cut by 0 bases and J by 0 bases, with 9 bases left in between. The CDR3 is made up of 15 amino acids.

V and J are TRBV28 and TRBJ1-1, with D hard to call. V was pared by 6 bases and J by 4 bases, with 15 bases between. Germline V gene sequence: CDR1 MDHEN, CDR2 SYDVKM. This CDR3 contains 14 residues. CDR3 nucleotide sequence: TGTGCCAGCAGCCCCCCGTGGGTGGGCACTGAAGCTTTCTTT. It specifies CASSPPWVGTEAFF.

About this clone itself: At the DNA level, this CDR3 is encoded by other sequences in the same sample as well. V usage is TRBV7-9 and J usage is TRBJ2-7, with 7 bases lining up with TRBD1. This CDR3 has 14 residues. The V segment lost 0 bases and the J segment 3 bases; nucleotides outside the gene matches: 2. The V gene's germline CDR1 is SEHNR and CDR2 FQNEAQ (reference sequence). The CDR3 loop reads CASSLAGGGYEQYF. CDR3 coding DNA: TGTGCCAGCAGCTTAGCAGGGGGCGGCTACGAGCAGTACTTC.

V and J are TRBV28 and TRBJ2-7, with unresolved D. Germline V gene lookup returns CDR1 MDHEN and CDR2 SYDVKM. This CDR3 comprises 14 residues. The V end lost 7 bases, the J end lost 2 bases, and 15 bases lay between the germline ends. Here the CDR3 DNA reads TGTGCCAGCAAATTATCGGCTACCCCCTACGAGCAGTACTTC. Its translation: CASKLSATPYEQYF.

The J gene is TRBJ1-2, the V gene TRBV30; D may be TRBD1 (6 bases). Looked up from germline, CDR1 is GTSNPN and CDR2 is SVGIG (reference sequence). The CDR3 extends over 12 amino acids. CDR3 sequence reads: CALQGGEDGYTF. The DNA of the CDR3 is TGTGCTTTACAGGGTGGGGAGGATGGCTACACCTTC. The full variable domain, its missing parts supplied by reference TRBV30 and TRBJ1-2, is SQTIHQWPATLVQPVGSPLSLECTVEGTSNPNLYWYRQAAGRGLQLLFYSVGIGQISSEVPQNLSASRPQDRQFILSSKKLLLSDSGFYLCALQGGEDGYTFGSGTRLTVV.

This chain joins TRBV7-4 and TRBJ2-4, with D possibly called TRBD1 or TRBD2 (7 bases each). This CDR3 has 22 amino acids. Germline V gene data show CDR1 as SGHVT and CDR2 as SQSDAQ. V was clipped by 4 bases and J by 3 bases, with 34 bases between them. CDR3 sequence reads: CASSSSEPGLQGPCLSKNIQYF. The CDR3 region has the DNA TGTGCCAGCAGCTCCTCCGAACCGGGACTACAGGGGCCGTGTCTTAGCAAAAACATTCAGTACTTC.

A few counts support this clone. The chain couples TRBV2 to TRBJ2-1, with TRBD2 identical over 11 bases. The CDR3 is made up of 15 amino acids. Per germline, CDR1 SNHLY and CDR2 FYNNEI. V trimming: 6 bases; J trimming: 3 bases; junction bases outside the gene matches: 4. The CDR3 sequence is CASSLLAGDYNEQFF. The CDR3, as DNA: TGTGCCAGCAGCCTACTAGCGGGGGACTACAATGAGCAGTTCTTC.

The V and J genes are TRBV5-8 and TRBJ1-1; the D is unclear. Trimming stripped 3 bases from V and 1 base from J, with 13 bases between. The germline V gene encodes CDR1 SGHTS and CDR2 YDEGEE. This CDR3 has 15 amino acids. CDR3 coding DNA: TGTGCCAGCAGCTCGCTCGGCCGGAGGAACACTGAAGCTTTCTTT. Protein sequence: CASSSLGRRNTEAFF.